The clone carrying this TCR beta chain is a singleton in its sample. The antigen is unknown. This table comes from immunoSEQ multiplex PCR, and its TCRdb copy is limited to in-frame clones, with some not included. This table holds some 140,000 clones, approximately 94% found once. Germline V gene sequence: CDR1 MDHEN, CDR2 SYDVKM. V was shortened by 5 bases and J by 4 bases, with 23 bases between the two germline ends. The CDR3 is made up of 17 amino acids. The sample comes from a study of T cell responses to AZD1222 COVID-19 vaccine. Points from the study as a whole: Baseline serology detected seropositivity in only five or six AZD1222 recipients.

The rearrangement joins TRBV28 to TRBJ1-1; maybe TRBD1 (6 bases). Here the sequenced sample was peripheral blood, taken on day 0 of AZD1222 vaccination. This TCR derives from an adult in good health. CDR3: CASSAGGTGLLVTEAFF. The CDR3 nucleotides are TGTGCCAGCAGTGCTGGTGGAACAGGGCTGTTGGTCACTGAAGCTTTCTTT.